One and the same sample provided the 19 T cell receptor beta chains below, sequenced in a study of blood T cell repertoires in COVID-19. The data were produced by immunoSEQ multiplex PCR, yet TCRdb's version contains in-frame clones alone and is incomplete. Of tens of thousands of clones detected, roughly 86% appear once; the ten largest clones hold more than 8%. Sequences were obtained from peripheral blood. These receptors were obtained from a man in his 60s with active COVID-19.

CDR3 sequence reads: CASSPWTSGDNEQFF. The CDR3 coding sequence is TGCGCCAGCAGTCCCTGGACTAGCGGGGACAATGAGCAGTTCTTC. The genes are TRBV10-1 and TRBJ2-1; TRBD2 matches at 12 bases. Germline CDR1 WNHNN, CDR2 SYGVQD (reference sequence). V lost 5 bases and J lost 5; bases outside the gene matches: 4. The CDR3 has 15 residues.

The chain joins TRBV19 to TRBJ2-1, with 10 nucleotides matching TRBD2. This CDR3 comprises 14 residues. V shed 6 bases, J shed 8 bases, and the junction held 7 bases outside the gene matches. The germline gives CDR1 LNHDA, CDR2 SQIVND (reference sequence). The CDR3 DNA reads TGTGCCAGTAGCGCTAGCGGGAGTTTTGATGAGCAGTTCTTC. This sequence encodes CASSASGSFDEQFF. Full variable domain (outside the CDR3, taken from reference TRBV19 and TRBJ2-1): DGGITQSPKYLFRKEGQNVTLSCEQNLNHDAMYWYRQDPGQGLRLIYYSQIVNDFQKGDIAEGYSVSREKKESFPLTVTSAQKNPTAFYLCASSASGSFDEQFFGPGTRLTVL.

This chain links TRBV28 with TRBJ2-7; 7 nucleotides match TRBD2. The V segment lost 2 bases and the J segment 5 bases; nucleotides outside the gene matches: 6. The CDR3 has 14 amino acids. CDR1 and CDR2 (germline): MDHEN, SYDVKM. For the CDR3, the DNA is TGTGCCAGCAGTTTACCAGCGGGAAGGGACGAGCAGTACTTC. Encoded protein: CASSLPAGRDEQYF.

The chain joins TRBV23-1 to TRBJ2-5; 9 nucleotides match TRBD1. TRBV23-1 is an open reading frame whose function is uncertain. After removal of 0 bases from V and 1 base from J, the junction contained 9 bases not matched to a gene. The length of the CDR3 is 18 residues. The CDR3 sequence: CASSQSPGQGLIQETQYF. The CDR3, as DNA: TGCGCCAGCAGTCAATCTCCGGGACAGGGTCTAATCCAAGAGACCCAGTACTTC.

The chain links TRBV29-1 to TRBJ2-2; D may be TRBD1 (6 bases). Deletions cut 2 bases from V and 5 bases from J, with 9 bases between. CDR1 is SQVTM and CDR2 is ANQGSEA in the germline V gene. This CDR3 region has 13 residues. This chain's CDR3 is CSVERQGTGELFF. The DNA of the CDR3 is TGCAGCGTTGAAAGGCAGGGGACCGGGGAGCTGTTTTTT.

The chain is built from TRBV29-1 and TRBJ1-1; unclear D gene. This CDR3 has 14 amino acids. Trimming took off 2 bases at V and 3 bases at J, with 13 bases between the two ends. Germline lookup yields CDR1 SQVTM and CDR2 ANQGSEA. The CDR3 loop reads CSVESPGWDTEAFF. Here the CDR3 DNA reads TGCAGCGTTGAATCCCCAGGATGGGACACTGAAGCTTTCTTT. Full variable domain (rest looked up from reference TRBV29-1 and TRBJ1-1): SAVISQKPSRDICQRGTSLTIQCQVDSQVTMMFWYRQQPGQSLTLIATANQGSEATYESGFVIDKFPISRPNLTFSTLTVSNMSPEDSSIYLCSVESPGWDTEAFFGQGTRLTVV.

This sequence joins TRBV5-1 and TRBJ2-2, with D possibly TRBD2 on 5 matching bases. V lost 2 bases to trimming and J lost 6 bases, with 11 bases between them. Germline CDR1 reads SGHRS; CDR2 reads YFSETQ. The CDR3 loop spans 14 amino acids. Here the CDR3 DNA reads TGCGCCAGCAGCTTTCGAGGGAGTTCCGGGGAGCTGTTTTTT. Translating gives CASSFRGSSGELFF.

The CDR3 DNA follows: TGTGCCAGCAGCCTATTCTATCCGGATACGCAGTATTTT. It specifies CASSLFYPDTQYF. The V call is TRBV11-2, the J call TRBJ2-3, with D uncertain. V lost 5 bases and J 6 bases, leaving 12 bases between the germline ends. Germline values: CDR1 SGHAT, CDR2 FQNNGV. The CDR3 loop spans 13 amino acids.

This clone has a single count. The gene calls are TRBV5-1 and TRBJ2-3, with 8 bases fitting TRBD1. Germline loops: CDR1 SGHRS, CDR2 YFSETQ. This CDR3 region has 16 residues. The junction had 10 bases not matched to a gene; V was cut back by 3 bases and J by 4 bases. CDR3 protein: CASSSNPTGAADTQYF. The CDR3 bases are TGCGCCAGCAGCTCTAACCCGACAGGGGCAGCAGATACGCAGTATTTT.

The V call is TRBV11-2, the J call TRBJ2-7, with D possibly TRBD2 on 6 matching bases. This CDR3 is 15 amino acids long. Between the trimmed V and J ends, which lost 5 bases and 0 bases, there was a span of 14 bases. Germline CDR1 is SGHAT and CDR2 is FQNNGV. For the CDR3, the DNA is TGTGCCAGCAGCGGGGGGACTGGTGGCTCCTACGAGCAGTACTTC. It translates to CASSGGTGGSYEQYF.

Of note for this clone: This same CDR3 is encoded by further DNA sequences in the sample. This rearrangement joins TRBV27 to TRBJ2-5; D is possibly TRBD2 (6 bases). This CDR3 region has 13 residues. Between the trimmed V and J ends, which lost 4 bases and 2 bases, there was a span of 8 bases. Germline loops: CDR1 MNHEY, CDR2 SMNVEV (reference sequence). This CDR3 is CASSSGLQETQYF. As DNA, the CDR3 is TGTGCCAGCAGTTCGGGACTTCAAGAGACCCAGTACTTC.

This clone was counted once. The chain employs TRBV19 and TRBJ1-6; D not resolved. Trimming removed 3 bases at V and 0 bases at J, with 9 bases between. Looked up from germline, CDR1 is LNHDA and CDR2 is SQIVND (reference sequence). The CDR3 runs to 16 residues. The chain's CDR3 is CASSIPLSSYNSPLHF. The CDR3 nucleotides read TGTGCCAGTAGTATTCCGCTGAGCTCCTATAATTCACCCCTCCACTTT.

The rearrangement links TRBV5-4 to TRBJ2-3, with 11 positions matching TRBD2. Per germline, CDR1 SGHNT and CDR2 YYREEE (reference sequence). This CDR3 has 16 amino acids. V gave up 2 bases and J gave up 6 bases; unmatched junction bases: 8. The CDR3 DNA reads TGTGCCAGCAGCTTATCACTAGCGGGAGTGGGGGATACGCAGTATTTT. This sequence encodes CASSLSLAGVGDTQYF.

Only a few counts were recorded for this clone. CDR3 nucleotides: TGTGCCAGTGGGCGACTAGCCCAAGAGACCCAGTACTTC. It is translated as CASGRLAQETQYF. The chain employs TRBV6-5 and TRBJ2-5, with 7 bases identical to TRBD2. The ends lost 9 bases at V and 1 base at J; junction bases unmatched: 5. This CDR3 spans 13 amino acids. Germline loops: CDR1 MNHEY, CDR2 SVGAGI.

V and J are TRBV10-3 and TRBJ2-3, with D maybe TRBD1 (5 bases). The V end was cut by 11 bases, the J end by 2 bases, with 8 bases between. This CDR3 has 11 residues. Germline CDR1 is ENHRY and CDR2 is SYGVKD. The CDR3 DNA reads TGTGCCGCAGGGTCCACAGATACGCAGTATTTT. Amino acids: CAAGSTDTQYF.

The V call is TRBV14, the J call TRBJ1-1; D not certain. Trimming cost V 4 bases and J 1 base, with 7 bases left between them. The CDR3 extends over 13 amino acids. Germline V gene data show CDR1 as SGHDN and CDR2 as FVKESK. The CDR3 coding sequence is TGTGCCAGCAGCCTTTATAAGAACACTGAAGCTTTCTTT. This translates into CASSLYKNTEAFF.

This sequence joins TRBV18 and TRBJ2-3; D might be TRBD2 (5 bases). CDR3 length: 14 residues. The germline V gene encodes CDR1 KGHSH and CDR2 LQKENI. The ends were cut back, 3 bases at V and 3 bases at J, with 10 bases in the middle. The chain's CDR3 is CASSPPGETDTQYF. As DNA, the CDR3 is TGTGCCAGCTCACCCCCCGGGGAGACAGATACGCAGTATTTT.

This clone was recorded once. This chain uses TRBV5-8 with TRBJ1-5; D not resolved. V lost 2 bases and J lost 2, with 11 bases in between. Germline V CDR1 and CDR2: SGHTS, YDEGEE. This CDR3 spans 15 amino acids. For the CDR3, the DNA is TGTGCCAGCAGCTTACCGGGGTTGCGCAATCAGCCCCAGCATTTT. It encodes CASSLPGLRNQPQHF. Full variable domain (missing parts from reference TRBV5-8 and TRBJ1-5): EAGVTQSPTHLIKTRGQQATLRCSPISGHTSVYWYQQALGLGLQFLLWYDEGEERNRGNFPPRFSGRQFPNYSSELNVNALELEDSALYLCASSLPGLRNQPQHFGDGTRLSIL.

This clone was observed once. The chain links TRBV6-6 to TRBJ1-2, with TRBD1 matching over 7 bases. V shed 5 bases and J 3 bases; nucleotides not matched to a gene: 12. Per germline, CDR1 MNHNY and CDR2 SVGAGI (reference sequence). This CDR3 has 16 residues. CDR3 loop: CASSASVDRVDYGYTF. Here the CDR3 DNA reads TGTGCCAGCAGTGCCTCCGTCGACAGGGTGGACTATGGCTACACCTTC.